These T cell receptor beta chains were read from a single sample in a study of cytomegalovirus exposure and HLA in healthy donors. The method was immunoSEQ multiplex PCR; TCRdb's version includes in-frame clones alone and lacks a portion of them. Recorded here are 180,000 or so clones; the top ten clones represent approximately 0.74%. The sample consisted of PBMCs. The source of these receptors is a boy aged 5 to 17 in good health and CMV-seronegative. Both conserved end residues are part of each CDR3. The D gene is left open where the match is weak.

V: TRBV28
J: TRBJ1-1
D: NA
CDR3: CASKGVFEAFF
DNA: TGTGCCAGCAAGGGGGTCTTTGAAGCTTTCTTT

V: TRBV10-3
J: TRBJ2-3
D: NA
CDR3: CAISQSESTDTQYF
DNA: TGTGCCATCAGTCAGAGCGAGAGCACAGATACGCAGTATTTT

V: TRBV15
J: TRBJ2-3
D: NA
CDR3: CATSTRGGTEVYDTQYF
DNA: TGTGCCACCAGCACCCGAGGAGGGACAGAGGTCTACGATACGCAGTATTTT

V: TRBV7-2
J: TRBJ2-5
D: TRBD2
CDR3: CASSLSGGLQETQYF
DNA: TGTGCCAGCAGCTTATCGGGGGGGTTACAAGAGACCCAGTACTTC

V: TRBV6-4
J: TRBJ2-3
D: NA
CDR3: CASSVDFDTDTQYF
DNA: TGTGCCAGCAGTGTGGACTTCGACACAGATACGCAGTATTTT

V: TRBV7-3
J: TRBJ2-1
D: TRBD2
CDR3: CASSPSGDSYNEQFF
DNA: TGTGCCAGCAGCCCCAGCGGGGACTCCTACAATGAGCAGTTCTTC

V: TRBV5-1
J: TRBJ2-7
D: TRBD1
CDR3: CASRPGTGPHEQYF
DNA: TGCGCCAGCAGACCCGGGACAGGGCCCCACGAGCAGTACTTC

V: TRBV7-9
J: TRBJ2-1
D: NA
CDR3: CASSLVLLENEQFF
DNA: TGTGCCAGCAGCTTAGTGTTACTTGAGAATGAGCAGTTCTTC

V: TRBV16
J: TRBJ1-1
D: NA
CDR3: CASSQSSGEFAFF
DNA: TGTGCCAGCAGCCAGTCATCAGGTGAATTCGCTTTCTTT

V: TRBV29-1
J: TRBJ1-2
D: NA
CDR3: CSVCQPLEVGYTF
DNA: TGCAGCGTTTGTCAGCCGCTTGAGGTAGGCTACACCTTC

V: TRBV27
J: TRBJ1-4
D: NA
CDR3: CASSNSGTYNEKLFF
DNA: TGTGCCAGCAGTAACTCCGGGACTTATAATGAAAAACTGTTTTTT

V: TRBV7-3
J: TRBJ2-1
D: NA
CDR3: CASSLTRDMRNEQFF
DNA: TGTGCCAGCAGCTTAACCCGGGATATGCGGAATGAGCAGTTCTTC

V: TRBV10-2
J: TRBJ2-5
D: NA
CDR3: CASLSPPGETQYF
DNA: TGCGCCAGCCTTTCCCCCCCGGGGGAGACCCAGTACTTC

V: TRBV7-9
J: TRBJ1-2
D: NA
CDR3: CASSLGENYGYTF
DNA: TGTGCCAGCAGCTTGGGAGAGAACTATGGCTACACCTTC

V: TRBV25-1
J: TRBJ1-1
D: NA
CDR3: CASSRGQPNEAFF
DNA: TGTGCCAGCAGCCGCGGACAACCAAATGAAGCTTTCTTT

V: TRBV4-3
J: TRBJ2-2
D: NA
CDR3: CASSQLRQTGELFF
DNA: TGCGCCAGCAGCCAACTGCGACAGACCGGGGAGCTGTTTTTT

V: TRBV2
J: TRBJ2-7
D: NA
CDR3: CASRYRVYEQYF
DNA: TGTGCCAGCAGATACAGGGTTTACGAGCAGTACTTC

V: TRBV5-1
J: TRBJ1-1
D: NA
CDR3: CASTLGTNGEAFF
DNA: TGCGCCAGCACCCTGGGGACAAATGGTGAAGCTTTCTTT

V: TRBV5-4
J: TRBJ1-1
D: NA
CDR3: CASSQIMTGEAFF
DNA: TGTGCCAGCAGCCAAATCATGACAGGTGAAGCTTTCTTT

V: TRBV18
J: TRBJ2-1
D: TRBD1
CDR3: CASSPGQFYNEQFF
DNA: TGTGCCAGCTCACCGGGACAGTTCTACAATGAGCAGTTCTTC

V: TRBV28
J: TRBJ1-5
D: NA
CDR3: CASSFTKVSGFNQPQHF
DNA: TGTGCCAGCAGTTTTACGAAAGTCTCAGGCTTCAATCAGCCCCAGCATTTT

V: TRBV6-5
J: TRBJ2-1
D: NA
CDR3: CASRALARRDNEQFF
DNA: TGTGCCAGCAGAGCATTGGCTAGGAGGGACAATGAGCAGTTCTTC

V: TRBV29-1
J: TRBJ1-1
D: NA
CDR3: CSVEAQTNTEAFF
DNA: TGCAGCGTTGAAGCACAGACGAACACTGAAGCTTTCTTT

V: TRBV7-2
J: TRBJ1-5
D: NA
CDR3: CASRQGGQQNQPQHF
DNA: TGCGCCAGCAGACAAGGAGGGCAGCAAAATCAGCCCCAGCATTTT

V: TRBV6-1
J: TRBJ1-6
D: TRBD1
CDR3: CASSGQGNSPLHF
DNA: TGTGCCAGCAGTGGACAGGGTAATTCACCCCTCCACTTT

V: TRBV11-2
J: TRBJ1-2
D: NA
CDR3: CASSLAPTANYGYTF
DNA: TGTGCCAGCAGCTTAGCTCCAACAGCTAACTATGGCTACACCTTC

V: TRBV5-6
J: TRBJ1-1
D: NA
CDR3: CASSLYGQRGNTEAFF
DNA: TGTGCCAGCAGCTTGTATGGACAGAGGGGGAACACTGAAGCTTTCTTT

V: TRBV27
J: TRBJ2-2
D: TRBD2
CDR3: CASSLSKRGELFF
DNA: TGTGCCAGCAGTTTATCGAAACGGGGGGAGCTGTTTTTC

V: TRBV5-6
J: TRBJ2-1
D: NA
CDR3: CASSVARLVKNNEQFF
DNA: TGTGCCAGCAGCGTCGCCCGACTAGTGAAGAACAATGAGCAGTTCTTC

V: TRBV10-2
J: TRBJ2-7
D: TRBD2
CDR3: CASSASGTYYEQYF
DNA: TGCGCCAGCAGTGCTAGCGGGACTTACTACGAGCAGTACTTC

V: TRBV9
J: TRBJ2-7
D: TRBD1
CDR3: CASSGGQGGEQYF
DNA: TGTGCCAGCAGCGGGGGACAGGGGGGCGAGCAGTACTTC

V: TRBV7-9
J: TRBJ1-2
D: NA
CDR3: CASSLDGYGYTF
DNA: TGTGCCAGCAGCTTAGACGGGTATGGCTACACCTTC

V: TRBV6-6
J: TRBJ2-7
D: TRBD1
CDR3: CASYQQGGEQYF
DNA: TGTGCCAGCTATCAACAGGGGGGCGAGCAGTACTTC

V: TRBV29-1
J: TRBJ2-1
D: TRBD2
CDR3: CSVVGSGDSYNEQFF
DNA: TGCAGCGTTGTGGGTAGCGGGGACTCCTACAATGAGCAGTTCTTC

V: TRBV5-1
J: TRBJ2-3
D: TRBD1
CDR3: CASSLQGSDTQYF
DNA: TGCGCCAGCAGTTTACAGGGGTCAGATACGCAGTATTTT

V: TRBV4-1
J: TRBJ1-2
D: NA
CDR3: CASSRRPSGGGGGGYTF
DNA: TGCGCCAGCAGCCGTCGACCTTCCGGTGGGGGCGGGGGGGGCTACACCTTC

V: TRBV7-2
J: TRBJ2-5
D: NA
CDR3: CASSPGGTKGTQYF
DNA: TGTGCCAGCAGCCCCGGGGGAACTAAGGGGACCCAGTACTTC

V: TRBV14
J: TRBJ2-7
D: NA
CDR3: CASSQGRKHSYEQYF
DNA: TGTGCCAGCAGCCAAGGAAGAAAGCACTCCTACGAGCAGTACTTC

V: TRBV5-1
J: TRBJ1-3
D: NA
CDR3: CASSEDREIDTIYF
DNA: TGCGCCAGCTCCGAGGACCGGGAGATTGACACCATATATTTT

V: TRBV2
J: TRBJ1-4
D: TRBD1
CDR3: CASRGRGVEKLFF
DNA: TGTGCCAGCAGGGGCAGGGGGGTTGAAAAACTGTTTTTT

V: TRBV7-9
J: TRBJ1-4
D: NA
CDR3: CASSVSNEKLFF
DNA: TGTGCCAGCAGCGTCTCCAATGAAAAACTGTTTTTT

V: TRBV9
J: TRBJ2-7
D: TRBD1
CDR3: CASSPGTGGTGGPYEQYF
DNA: TGTGCCAGCAGCCCCGGGACAGGGGGCACCGGCGGGCCCTACGAGCAGTACTTC

V: TRBV5-1
J: TRBJ2-3
D: TRBD2
CDR3: CASSGLLAGVGTQYF
DNA: TGCGCCAGCAGCGGACTACTAGCGGGGGTGGGTACGCAGTATTTT

V: TRBV27
J: TRBJ2-1
D: TRBD2
CDR3: CASSLGTSGADNEQFF
DNA: TGTGCCAGCAGTTTAGGTACTAGCGGGGCGGACAATGAGCAGTTCTTC

V: TRBV25-1
J: TRBJ2-7
D: NA
CDR3: CASSALTITGSGEQYF
DNA: TGTGCCAGCAGTGCACTCACAATAACAGGGTCAGGCGAGCAGTACTTC

V: TRBV2
J: TRBJ2-7
D: NA
CDR3: CASSEFPDRTYEQYF
DNA: TGTGCCAGCAGTGAATTCCCGGACAGAACCTACGAGCAGTACTTC

V: TRBV2
J: TRBJ1-4
D: NA
CDR3: CASSLGQQKLFF
DNA: TGTGCCAGCAGCTTAGGACAGCAAAAACTGTTTTTT

V: TRBV4-1
J: TRBJ1-1
D: TRBD1
CDR3: CANSLGQGNVAFF
DNA: TGCGCCAACAGCCTCGGACAGGGTAACGTAGCTTTCTTT

V: TRBV6-1
J: TRBJ2-3
D: NA
CDR3: CAIRQGSTDTQYF
DNA: TGTGCCATCCGTCAGGGCTCCACAGATACGCAGTATTTT

V: TRBV6-1
J: TRBJ1-4
D: NA
CDR3: CASRTALYEKLFF
DNA: TGTGCCAGCAGGACAGCCCTTTATGAAAAACTGTTTTTT

V: TRBV5-1
J: TRBJ1-2
D: NA
CDR3: CASSLGRGNYGYTF
DNA: TGCGCCAGCAGCTTGGGCAGGGGCAACTATGGCTACACCTTC

V: TRBV6-6
J: TRBJ1-3
D: NA
CDR3: CASSLLNSGNTIYF
DNA: TGTGCCAGCAGCCTACTTAACTCTGGAAACACCATATATTTT

V: TRBV9
J: TRBJ1-4
D: NA
CDR3: CASSVAGGEKLFF
DNA: TGTGCCAGCAGCGTTGCGGGAGGTGAAAAACTGTTTTTT

V: TRBV18
J: TRBJ2-1
D: TRBD1
CDR3: CASSQLPGQGNNEQFF
DNA: TGTGCCAGCTCGCAACTTCCGGGACAGGGAAACAATGAGCAGTTCTTC

V: TRBV6-5
J: TRBJ2-7
D: NA
CDR3: CASSGQSYEQYF
DNA: TGTGCCAGCAGTGGACAGTCCTACGAGCAGTACTTC

V: TRBV11-3
J: TRBJ2-4
D: NA
CDR3: CASSLGGGKNIQYF
DNA: TGTGCCAGCAGCTTAGGAGGGGGCAAAAACATTCAGTACTTC

V: TRBV6-1
J: TRBJ2-1
D: NA
CDR3: CASIPGTPKYNEQFF
DNA: TGTGCCAGCATCCCAGGGACACCGAAATACAATGAGCAGTTCTTC

V: TRBV25-1
J: TRBJ1-6
D: NA
CDR3: CASSSGSLPLHF
DNA: TGTGCCAGCAGCTCGGGTTCCCTACCCCTCCACTTT

V: TRBV13
J: TRBJ2-3
D: TRBD2
CDR3: CASSSRDLAGGLGDTQYF
DNA: TGTGCCAGCAGCTCAAGGGACCTAGCGGGGGGCCTCGGAGATACGCAGTATTTT

V: TRBV4-1
J: TRBJ1-5
D: NA
CDR3: CASSQDYTGTLDF
DNA: TGCGCCAGCAGCCAAGATTATACAGGGACCCTGGATTTT